The rows below give T cell receptor beta chains drawn from one sample of a study of control samples from healthy donors and cancer patients. Libraries were prepared by immunoSEQ multiplex PCR; TCRdb keeps only in-frame clonotypes and omits some of them. The profile shows approximately 70,000 clones, about 90% of them singletons. The sample taken for sequencing was blood. These receptors all stem from a woman in her 50s in good health. The CDR3 runs from the conserved cysteine through the conserved F or W. The order of the fields is CDR3 length, clone size, J gene, V gene, D gene, CDR3 protein, CDR3 DNA. The D gene is left open where the match is weak. The size field is filled for only some rows; it gives once, few, many or a size class.

14	-	TRBJ2-7	TRBV6-1	TRBD1	CASSDRQGVVEQYF	TGTGCCAGCAGTGATCGACAGGGGGTGGTCGAGCAGTACTTC
17	-	TRBJ1-3	TRBV11-2	-	CASSLGLRGYSGNTIYF	TGTGCCAGCAGCTTAGGCTTGAGGGGGTACTCTGGAAACACCATATATTTT
12	-	TRBJ1-3	TRBV30	-	CATQGSGNTIYF	TGTGCCACACAGGGATCTGGAAACACCATATATTTT
15	-	TRBJ2-7	TRBV6-1	-	CASSEGGGTPYEQYF	TGTGCCAGCAGTGAAGGGGGCGGGACCCCCTACGAGCAGTACTTC
13	-	TRBJ1-2	TRBV7-9	-	CASSWATDWGYTF	TGTGCCTCGTCATGGGCAACCGATTGGGGCTACACCTTC
17	-	TRBJ1-2	TRBV5-5	TRBD1	CASSLGPGTGINYGYTF	TGTGCCAGCAGCTTGGGACCCGGGACAGGCATTAACTATGGCTACACCTTC
16	-	TRBJ2-1	TRBV5-1	-	CASSPGVLAQNNEQFF	TGCGCCAGCAGCCCTGGAGTCCTAGCGCAAAACAATGAGCAGTTCTTC
13	many	TRBJ1-1	TRBV19	-	CASSVGGSPEAFF	TGTGCCAGTAGTGTCGGGGGATCCCCTGAAGCTTTCTTT
14	once	TRBJ1-1	TRBV6-5	-	CASSYSNGKTEAFF	TGTGCCAGCAGTTACTCGAACGGAAAAACTGAAGCTTTCTTT
15	-	TRBJ1-2	TRBV3-1/TRBV3-2	-	CASSHRRRANYGYTF	TGTGCCAGCAGCCACCGCCGGAGAGCTAACTATGGCTACACCTTC
15	-	TRBJ2-1	TRBV10-3	TRBD2	CAIRPLAGGPNEQFF	TGTGCCATCAGACCCCTAGCGGGAGGGCCTAATGAGCAGTTCTTC
13	-	TRBJ2-3	TRBV14	TRBD2	CASSTSGSDTQYF	TGTGCCAGCAGCACTAGCGGGAGTGATACGCAGTATTTT
12	once	TRBJ2-7	TRBV5-1	-	CASSLSRNEQYF	TGCGCCAGCAGCTTGAGCAGGAACGAGCAGTACTTC
15	-	TRBJ2-7	TRBV30	TRBD1	CASKTLNRDRGEQYF	TGTGCCTCTAAAACTCTCAACCGGGACAGAGGCGAGCAGTACTTC
15	-	TRBJ2-1	TRBV6-5	TRBD2	CASSSGTSGRNEQFF	TGTGCCAGCAGTTCTGGGACTAGCGGGAGAAATGAGCAGTTCTTC
16	-	TRBJ2-2	TRBV7-8	TRBD2	CASSSYSGINTGELFF	TGTGCCAGCAGCTCTTATAGCGGGATCAACACCGGGGAGCTGTTTTTT
13	once	TRBJ1-1	TRBV5-4	-	CASSLVGSAEAFF	TGTGCCAGCAGCTTAGTGGGATCCGCTGAAGCTTTCTTT
15	-	TRBJ2-2	TRBV3-1/TRBV3-2	-	CASSPSGGARGELFF	TGTGCCAGCAGCCCTTCAGGGGGGGCACGCGGGGAGCTGTTTTTT
15	-	TRBJ2-3	TRBV19	-	CASSRGLSSTDTQYF	TGTGCCAGTAGTAGGGGGCTTTCGAGCACAGATACGCAGTATTTT
16	once	TRBJ1-6	TRBV5-4	-	CASSLAPGQNNSPLHF	TGTGCCAGCAGCTTGGCTCCAGGACAGAATAATTCACCCCTCCACTTT
14	-	TRBJ2-7	TRBV30	-	CAWSGSQLVREQYF	TGTGCCTGGAGTGGCTCGCAGCTAGTTCGGGAGCAGTACTTC
15	-	TRBJ2-7	TRBV5-1	-	CASSLAPGSSYEQYF	TGCGCCAGCAGCTTGGCCCCGGGGAGCTCCTACGAGCAGTACTTC
15	-	TRBJ1-4	TRBV5-5	-	CASRAPGSTNEKLFF	TGTGCCAGCAGGGCACCGGGGTCAACTAATGAAAAACTGTTTTTT
16	-	TRBJ2-5	TRBV6-6	-	CASSYPPGVGQETQYF	TGTGCCAGCAGTTACCCTCCCGGCGTCGGCCAAGAGACCCAGTACTTC
16	-	TRBJ1-2	TRBV5-1	-	CASSSSDRLANYGYTF	TGCGCCAGCAGCTCCTCAGACAGGCTAGCTAACTATGGCTACACCTTC
13	-	TRBJ2-3	TRBV21-1	-	CAASLAGEDTQYF	TGTGCCGCTTCACTAGCGGGCGAAGATACGCAGTATTTT
14	-	TRBJ1-1	TRBV27	TRBD1	CASSFRDRRTEAFF	TGTGCCAGCAGTTTCAGGGACAGGAGAACTGAAGCTTTCTTT
15	-	TRBJ2-7	TRBV19	TRBD2	CASSTTLALPYEQYF	TGTGCCAGTAGTACTACACTAGCGCTGCCCTACGAGCAGTACTTC
17	-	TRBJ2-7	TRBV5-8	-	CASSLTKGRDGFHEQYF	TGTGCCAGCAGCTTAACCAAGGGACGGGATGGGTTCCACGAGCAGTACTTC